This T cell receptor (beta chain) stems from a study of technical replicates of blood from a handful of donors. The CDR3 covers 14 residues. The V gene end was trimmed by 5 bases and the J gene end by 4 bases; junction bases not matched to a gene: 4. Germline V gene data show CDR1 as MNHEY and CDR2 as SMNVEV (reference sequence). TCRdb keeps only in-frame clones here, not all; method: immunoSEQ multiplex PCR. Of about 74,000 clones listed, around nine tenths are singletons. The genes are TRBV27 and TRBJ2-7, with 11 bases that match TRBD2. The sequence was obtained from a human donor in good health. Sequenced input: T cells isolated from PBMCs. CDR3 DNA sequence: TGTGCCAGCAGTGGTGGACTAGCGGGTTACGAGCAGTACTTC. Amino acids: CASSGGLAGYEQYF.